This TCR beta chain was identified during a study of blood T cell repertoires in COVID-19. From germline, CDR1 is SNHLY and CDR2 FYNNEI. The CDR3 spans 15 residues. V lost 2 bases and J lost 4, with 14 bases in between. In the authors' methods: Reference gene primers were amplified, and this amplification served to estimate nucleated cell counts. Measured with immunoSEQ multiplex PCR; TCRdb has only the in-frame clones, and not every one. V and J calls and clone size follow that table, whereas D and trimming were derived from the DNA. The sample has around 200,000 clones; approximately 86% are singletons.

V is TRBV2 and J is TRBJ1-2; tentatively, D is TRBD1 (6 bases). The sequence was collected from a man in his forties with active or convalescent COVID-19. The material sequenced was peripheral blood. CDR3 in amino acids: CASSESLTGTYGYTF. In nucleotides, the CDR3 is TGTGCCAGCAGTGAATCTCTTACAGGGACCTATGGCTACACCTTC.